This T cell receptor (beta chain) is drawn from a study of OX40 agonist ivuxolimab in advanced cancers. The data were produced by immunoSEQ multiplex PCR, yet TCRdb's version contains in-frame clones alone and is incomplete. Seen here are some 70,000 clones, roughly nine tenths observed once, and the top ten hold roughly 1.3%. The specimen was CD4+ or CD8+ T cells sorted from blood, collected in a trial of the OX40 agonist ivuxolimab. This TCR came from an adult with an advanced solid tumor such as melanoma, head and neck, liver or kidney cancer.

DNA of the CDR3: TGCGCCAGCAGCCCCAGATTTTCGGGGGGGAACTATGGCTACACCTTC. It yields the protein CASSPRFSGGNYGYTF. The chain has TRBV5-1 and TRBJ1-2; possible D gene TRBD1, 5 bases. Germline CDR1 reads SGHRS; CDR2 reads YFSETQ. Trimming removed 4 bases at V and 2 bases at J, with 18 bases between. The CDR3 consists of 16 residues.